A selection of T cell receptor beta chains follows, all from one sample in a study of T cell responses to AZD1222 COVID-19 vaccine. Measured with immunoSEQ multiplex PCR; TCRdb has only the in-frame clones, and not every one. The sample lists tens of thousands of clones; roughly 80% were seen once. Sample: peripheral blood, taken on day 0 of AZD1222 vaccination. Receptors were obtained from an adult in good health. The CDR3 runs from the conserved cysteine through the conserved F or W. D genes are given only for firm matches. Clone size is given for some rows only: seen once, a few or many times, or a class if the clone is expanded.

D: .
J: TRBJ2-7
V: TRBV7-9
size: .
CDR3: CASSLGAGGHEQYF
DNA: TGTGCCAGCAGCTTAGGGGCAGGTGGGCACGAGCAGTACTTC

D: .
J: TRBJ1-2
V: TRBV6-5
size: .
CDR3: CASSYLSGGEYGYTF
DNA: TGTGCCAGCAGTTACCTCTCGGGGGGCGAATATGGCTACACCTTC

D: .
J: TRBJ2-3
V: TRBV7-2
size: .
CDR3: CASSPTLSTDTQYF
DNA: TGTGCCAGCAGCCCTACCTTGAGCACAGATACGCAGTATTTT

D: .
J: TRBJ2-5
V: TRBV4-3
size: few
CDR3: CASSQGQETQYF
DNA: TGCGCCAGCAGCCAGGGCCAAGAGACCCAGTACTTC

D: TRBD2
J: TRBJ2-5
V: TRBV7-9
size: once
CDR3: CASSRRNIAGEGETQYF
DNA: TGTGCCAGCAGCCGAAGGAACATAGCGGGAGAGGGAGAGACCCAGTACTTC

D: .
J: TRBJ1-3
V: TRBV15
size: .
CDR3: CATSRDRQLRNTIYF
DNA: TGTGCCACCAGCAGAGATCGGCAGCTACGAAACACCATATATTTT

D: TRBD2
J: TRBJ2-5
V: TRBV3-1/TRBV3-2
size: .
CDR3: CASSQGLTSGAEETQYF
DNA: TGTGCCAGCAGCCAAGGTCTGACTAGCGGGGCCGAAGAGACCCAGTACTTC

D: .
J: TRBJ2-5
V: TRBV3-1/TRBV3-2
size: once
CDR3: CASSQEGETQYF
DNA: TGTGCCAGCAGCCAGGAAGGAGAGACCCAGTACTTC

D: .
J: TRBJ1-5
V: TRBV6-5
size: .
CDR3: CASSPDSGNQPQHF
DNA: TGTGCCAGCAGTCCAGACTCTGGCAATCAGCCCCAGCATTTT

D: TRBD1
J: TRBJ1-6
V: TRBV7-8
size: .
CDR3: CASSPGQGAGNSPLHF
DNA: TGTGCCAGCAGCCCGGGACAGGGGGCGGGTAATTCACCCCTCCACTTT

D: .
J: TRBJ2-1
V: TRBV4-1
size: .
CDR3: CASSQEREEDNEQFF
DNA: TGCGCCAGCAGCCAGGAGCGAGAAGAGGACAATGAGCAGTTCTTC

D: .
J: TRBJ2-7
V: TRBV5-1
size: .
CDR3: CASSLVRPRRYSEQYF
DNA: TGCGCCAGCAGCTTGGTTCGTCCTCGCAGGTACTCCGAGCAGTACTTC

D: .
J: TRBJ2-7
V: TRBV19
size: .
CDR3: CASSWTAAGEQYF
DNA: TGTGCCAGTAGCTGGACAGCCGCAGGAGAGCAGTACTTC

D: TRBD1
J: TRBJ1-1
V: TRBV27
size: .
CDR3: CASYRGANTEAFF
DNA: TGTGCCAGTTACAGGGGCGCGAACACTGAAGCTTTCTTT

D: .
J: TRBJ1-1
V: TRBV5-1
size: .
CDR3: CASSRQENTEAFF
DNA: TGCGCCAGCAGTCGACAGGAGAACACTGAAGCTTTCTTT

D: .
J: TRBJ2-3
V: TRBV5-6
size: .
CDR3: CASTRATPGAADTQYF
DNA: TGTGCCAGTACGAGAGCAACCCCGGGAGCCGCAGATACGCAGTATTTT

D: .
J: TRBJ2-7
V: TRBV5-4
size: .
CDR3: CASSAPGALMNEQYF
DNA: TGTGCCAGCAGCGCCCCCGGGGCGTTGATGAACGAGCAGTACTTC